The rows below give T cell receptor beta chains drawn from one sample of a study of blood T cell repertoires in COVID-19. The data were produced by immunoSEQ multiplex PCR, yet TCRdb's version contains in-frame clones alone and is incomplete. The data show about 28,000 clones, approximately 90% seen once. Sequenced: peripheral blood. The receptors derive from a human donor in a cohort sampled during active COVID-19. Both conserved end residues are part of each CDR3. A D gene is named only where the DNA matches it firmly.

CDR3 | J | D | V
CASSLPLTDLNEKLFF | TRBJ1-4 | NA | TRBV7-6
CASSQVGRGETNYGYTF | TRBJ1-2 | NA | TRBV3-1/TRBV3-2
CASSPGRRYEQYF | TRBJ2-7 | NA | TRBV12-3/TRBV12-4
CASNDPGQGVYTF | TRBJ1-2 | TRBD1 | TRBV2
CASSIVAPQETQYF | TRBJ2-5 | NA | TRBV5-6
CASSEGSGIFQETQYF | TRBJ2-5 | TRBD2 | TRBV2
CASSPYGGESYNEQFF | TRBJ2-1 | TRBD2 | TRBV7-3
CASQGAPANYGYTF | TRBJ1-2 | TRBD1 | TRBV3-1/TRBV3-2
CASSFEGVHGYTF | TRBJ1-2 | NA | TRBV12-3/TRBV12-4
CASSEGILRGNQETQYF | TRBJ2-5 | NA | TRBV10-1
CASSQGTSGVREQFF | TRBJ2-1 | TRBD2 | TRBV4-1
CSVRVRPGATNEKLFF | TRBJ1-4 | NA | TRBV29-1
CATSDLGREETQYF | TRBJ2-5 | NA | TRBV24-1
CASSLGDSSNTGELFF | TRBJ2-2 | NA | TRBV5-1
CARSGPRQGKISGANVLTF | TRBJ2-6 | NA | TRBV23-1
CASSPTGGRETQYF | TRBJ2-5 | TRBD1 | TRBV14
CASSEASGRTIYNEQFF | TRBJ2-1 | TRBD2 | TRBV10-2
CASSTQGSYEQYF | TRBJ2-7 | NA | TRBV19
CASSYGTAYSNQPQHF | TRBJ1-5 | TRBD1 | TRBV4-1
CASSRGLGFERGEQYF | TRBJ2-7 | TRBD2 | TRBV9
CASSARQSISGNTIYF | TRBJ1-3 | NA | TRBV11-2
CASSLEEGANTEAFF | TRBJ1-1 | NA | TRBV5-1
CASSPRDYFGTDTQYF | TRBJ2-3 | TRBD2 | TRBV7-9
CASSLSSGRAYEQYF | TRBJ2-7 | TRBD2 | TRBV5-5
CASKESTDTQYF | TRBJ2-3 | NA | TRBV5-1
CASRPGQGAENKGNNEQFF | TRBJ2-1 | TRBD1 | TRBV19
CASSFGGDTGELFF | TRBJ2-2 | NA | TRBV2
CAISESLPGLAGVGNEQFF | TRBJ2-1 | TRBD2 | TRBV10-3
CATSREGTYNEQFF | TRBJ2-1 | TRBD2 | TRBV15
CASSLGDQPQHF | TRBJ1-5 | NA | TRBV12-3/TRBV12-4
CASRGTGNNEQFF | TRBJ2-1 | TRBD1 | TRBV6-5
CALEQGDNEQFF | TRBJ2-1 | TRBD1 | TRBV6-5
CASSLGGQGSRYEQYF | TRBJ2-7 | TRBD1 | TRBV7-2
CASSPGQGAYEQYF | TRBJ2-7 | TRBD1 | TRBV18
CASSRDSPSDTQYF | TRBJ2-3 | TRBD1 | TRBV11-2
CASTPTPQGFMNTEAFF | TRBJ1-1 | NA | TRBV14
CSARGVDGYTF | TRBJ1-2 | NA | TRBV20-1
CASSNQASNEQFF | TRBJ2-1 | NA | TRBV6-2/TRBV6-3
CASSIGTANTEAFF | TRBJ1-1 | TRBD1 | TRBV10-1
CASSLSVLAGNDEQYF | TRBJ2-7 | TRBD2 | TRBV7-8
CASSRSGGTYNEQFF | TRBJ2-1 | NA | TRBV5-1
CAWSVGRPDTQYF | TRBJ2-3 | NA | TRBV30
CASSSGTSGSFPDTQYF | TRBJ2-3 | TRBD2 | TRBV5-1
CASSLGQGGKNEQFF | TRBJ2-1 | TRBD2 | TRBV5-6
CASSQSMASREGEQYF | TRBJ2-7 | TRBD2 | TRBV11-2
CASSFNREDGSPLHF | TRBJ1-6 | NA | TRBV6-4
CASSPDAVSRDEQYF | TRBJ2-7 | NA | TRBV18
CASERAGGTYNEQFF | TRBJ2-1 | NA | TRBV6-5
CASSLNLHTIGELFF | TRBJ2-2 | NA | TRBV7-9
CASSQGQTYEQYF | TRBJ2-7 | NA | TRBV4-1
CAWSVGQGAYEQYF | TRBJ2-7 | TRBD1 | TRBV30
CASSDLSDDEQFF | TRBJ2-1 | NA | TRBV10-1
CASGTEGLGELFF | TRBJ2-2 | NA | TRBV7-9
CASSIAGIQETQYF | TRBJ2-5 | NA | TRBV19